This T cell receptor beta chain appears in the sequencing data of a study of shared clonotypes between healthy human individuals. On the study more broadly: Each donor had three CD4 naive, three CD4 memory, two CD8 naive and one CD8 memory plate.

Notes on the study in general: Naive subsets usually exceeded memory subsets in estimated richness. Only blood underwent sampling, and tissue repertoires likely differ.

With regard to this clone: Its antigen is not known.

TCRdb's copy holds only in-frame clones and misses some; the assay was immunoSEQ multiplex PCR. The table has about 2.1 million clones, more than 85% seen once. CDR3 size: 14 residues. Germline CDR1 and CDR2: SGHDN and FVKESK. The trim removed 0 bases at V and 11 bases at J, leaving 9 bases unmatched. Naive CD8 cells lacked CD45RO and underwent positive selection for CCR7, leaving out terminally differentiated effector memory CD45RA+ cells. The sample consisted of naive CD8+ T cells from PBMCs. This TCR was recovered from a man younger than 30 in good health. Some clones in this sample may be carry-over from other donors' samples. The rearrangement uses TRBV14 and TRBJ1-2, with 7 nucleotides matching TRBD1. CDR3 sequence (DNA): TGTGCCAGCAGCCAAGATTGGTTCGCAGGGGGTTACACCTTC. Encoded protein: CASSQDWFAGGYTF.